The rows below give T cell receptor beta chains drawn from one sample of a study of TIL therapy for anti-PD-1-resistant metastatic lung cancer. Profiled with immunoSEQ multiplex PCR; TCRdb holds only in-frame clones, not every one. The sample holds 25,000 to 35,000 clones, 74% seen once. The source material was blood, sampled at baseline. Receptor source: a woman aged 30-79 years with non-small cell lung cancer. CDR3s include the opening cysteine and the closing phenylalanine or tryptophan. Fields, in order: V gene, CDR3 length, J gene, clone size, D gene, CDR3 DNA, CDR3 protein. A D gene is named only where the DNA matches it firmly. Clone size is not always given. Where it is, it says once, few, many or a class for expanded clones.

TRBV6-5,15,TRBJ2-7,once,TRBD2,TGTGCCAGCAGCCGGACTAGCCGAGCCTCCTACGAGCAGTACTTC,CASSRTSRASYEQYF
TRBV5-8,12,TRBJ2-7,NA,NA,TGTGCCAGCGACGAGGCCCCCTACGAGCAGTACTTC,CASDEAPYEQYF
TRBV6-1,16,TRBJ1-5,NA,NA,TGTGCCAGCAGTGAAGCGGAGGTGAGCTTAAATCAGCCCCAGCATTTT,CASSEAEVSLNQPQHF
TRBV19,14,TRBJ2-1,NA,TRBD2,TGTGCCAGTCGGGGACTAGCGGGAGACTATGAGCAGTTCTTC,CASRGLAGDYEQFF
TRBV7-9,15,TRBJ2-3,NA,NA,TGTGCCAGCAGTTCTGAGGGGGTGTTGGAAGATACGCAGTATTTT,CASSSEGVLEDTQYF
TRBV29-1,12,TRBJ1-2,NA,TRBD1,TGCAGCGTTGAGCTCCGCCAGGGGGCCTACACCTTC,CSVELRQGAYTF
TRBV7-9,17,TRBJ1-5,NA,NA,TGTGCCAGCAGCTTAGGGGAGGGCAGTTATAGCAATCAGCCCCAGCATTTT,CASSLGEGSYSNQPQHF
TRBV13,13,TRBJ2-7,NA,TRBD1,TGTGCCAGCAGTCCCAGGACAGGAAACGAGCAGTACTTC,CASSPRTGNEQYF
TRBV27,15,TRBJ2-5,NA,NA,TGTGCCAGCGCGCCATCGCGAGGGACTGGAGAGACCCAGTACTTC,CASAPSRGTGETQYF
TRBV6-4,17,TRBJ2-1,NA,TRBD2,TGTGCCAGCAGTGACCATAGCGTTTCGGCGGGAGGTCGTGAGCAGTTCTTC,CASSDHSVSAGGREQFF
TRBV21-1,15,TRBJ1-2,NA,NA,TGTGCCAGCAGCAGCTTCCGGGACAGTCCCTATGGCTACACCTTC,CASSSFRDSPYGYTF
TRBV11-2,13,TRBJ1-1,NA,NA,TGTGCCAGCAGCTCAGGGGCGAACACTGAAGCTTTCTTT,CASSSGANTEAFF
TRBV4-2,14,TRBJ1-5,NA,NA,TGTGCCAGCAGCCAAGAGAGGGGCCATGGTTCTCAGCATTTT,CASSQERGHGSQHF
TRBV7-8,15,TRBJ2-1,NA,TRBD2,TGTGCCAGCAGCTTAGGGGAGGGAGACGGGAATGAGCAGTTCTTC,CASSLGEGDGNEQFF
TRBV7-9,15,TRBJ2-2,few,NA,TGTGCCAGCAGCTTAGCCCGGGGGAACACCGGGGAGCTGTTTTTT,CASSLARGNTGELFF
TRBV5-4,15,TRBJ2-1,NA,TRBD2,TGTGCCAGCAGCTTGGGGGCGGGAGGGAATCTGTGGCAGTTCTTC,CASSLGAGGNLWQFF
TRBV19,17,TRBJ1-4,NA,NA,TGTGCCAGTAGTATAGATCAGTGGACCTCAACTAATGAAAAACTGTTTTTT,CASSIDQWTSTNEKLFF